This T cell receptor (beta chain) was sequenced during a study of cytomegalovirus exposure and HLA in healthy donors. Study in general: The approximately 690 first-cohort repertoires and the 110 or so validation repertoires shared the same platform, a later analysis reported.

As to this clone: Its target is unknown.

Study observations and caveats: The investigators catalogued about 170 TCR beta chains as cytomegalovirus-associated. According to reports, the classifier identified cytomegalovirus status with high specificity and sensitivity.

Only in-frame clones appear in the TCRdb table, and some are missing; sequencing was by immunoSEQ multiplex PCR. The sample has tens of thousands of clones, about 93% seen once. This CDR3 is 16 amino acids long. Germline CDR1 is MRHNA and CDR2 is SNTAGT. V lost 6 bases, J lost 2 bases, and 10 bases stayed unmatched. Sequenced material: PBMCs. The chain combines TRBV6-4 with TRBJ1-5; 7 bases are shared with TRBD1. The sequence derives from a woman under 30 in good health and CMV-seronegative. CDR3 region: CASSPEGGNGNQPQHF. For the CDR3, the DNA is TGTGCCAGCAGCCCCGAAGGGGGCAATGGCAATCAGCCCCAGCATTTT.